These 21 T cell receptor beta chains originate from one sample sequenced in a study of OX40 agonist ivuxolimab in advanced cancers. Assay: immunoSEQ multiplex PCR; the TCRdb copy retains only in-frame clones and omits some. The data hold some 100,000 clones, with about nine tenths observed a single time. Source: CD4+ or CD8+ T cells sorted from blood, taken in a trial of the OX40 agonist ivuxolimab. Receptors originate from an adult with an advanced solid tumor such as melanoma, head and neck, liver or kidney cancer.

The chain recombines TRBV14 with TRBJ1-1, with D uncertain. The CDR3 runs 16 residues. The germline V and J ends were trimmed by 0 bases and 4 bases, with 15 bases remaining between them. CDR1 SGHDN and CDR2 FVKESK come from the germline V gene. DNA for the CDR3: TGTGCCAGCAGCCAAGATCGTAAGGGTTTCGGCACTGAAGCTTTCTTT. It translates to CASSQDRKGFGTEAFF.

This clone was seen once. The chain employs TRBV5-1 and TRBJ2-3; 12 bases are shared with TRBD2. V trimming: 4 bases; J trimming: 6 bases; junction bases outside the gene matches: 3. The CDR3 is 14 amino acids. In germline, CDR1 is SGHRS, CDR2 YFSETQ. CDR3 in amino acids: CASSKTSGSDTQYF. The CDR3 DNA follows: TGCGCCAGCAGCAAGACTAGCGGGAGCGATACGCAGTATTTT.

This clone was observed a handful of times. The chain is built from TRBV7-9 and TRBJ1-1; TRBD1 might be the D (5 bases). Trimming stripped 1 base from V and 1 base from J, with 13 bases between. This CDR3 contains 16 residues. Germline values: CDR1 SEHNR, CDR2 FQNEAQ (reference sequence). The DNA of the CDR3 is TGTGCCAGCAGCTTAGAAAGGGGCTTGAGGAACACTGAAGCTTTCTTT. Translated, it gives CASSLERGLRNTEAFF.

The chain couples TRBV5-1 to TRBJ2-2; possibly TRBD1 or TRBD2 for D (5 bases each). The CDR3 has 12 residues. Between the trimmed V and J ends, which lost 4 bases and 13 bases, there was a span of 14 bases. Germline loops: CDR1 SGHRS, CDR2 YFSETQ. This CDR3 is CASSLQEAGLFF. CDR3 sequence (DNA): TGCGCCAGCAGCCTACAGGAGGCAGGGCTGTTTTTT.

This clone was counted at least ten times. The sample carries other DNA sequences with the same CDR3. The chain carries TRBV19 and TRBJ1-1; D is undetermined. Germline lookup yields CDR1 LNHDA and CDR2 SQIVND (reference sequence). The V and J ends lost 3 bases and 2 bases respectively, with 10 bases between them. This CDR3 region has 14 residues. CDR3 sequence reads: CASSIVWGNTEAFF. CDR3 nucleotides: TGTGCCAGTAGTATCGTATGGGGTAACACTGAAGCTTTCTTT.

The gene calls are TRBV11-2 and TRBJ2-1, with 10 nucleotides matching TRBD2. J was trimmed by 6 bases and V by 1 base; bases with no gene match: 6. Germline values: CDR1 SGHAT, CDR2 FQNNGV. The CDR3 runs 16 residues. CDR3: CASSLGLAGVGNEQFF. The CDR3 nucleotides read TGTGCCAGCAGCTTAGGTCTAGCGGGAGTTGGCAATGAGCAGTTCTTC.

V and J are TRBV28 and TRBJ2-2, with 13 bases matching TRBD2. The germline CDR1 and CDR2 sequences are MDHEN and SYDVKM. The trim removed 5 bases at V and 7 bases at J, leaving 16 bases unmatched. CDR3 length: 19 residues. This CDR3 is CASSANPGLAGVYGGELFF. Here the CDR3 DNA reads TGTGCCAGCAGTGCCAACCCCGGACTAGCGGGAGTTTACGGCGGGGAGCTGTTTTTT.

The V gene is TRBV11-3, the J gene TRBJ2-7; D perhaps matches TRBD1 (7 bases). Germline V gives CDR1 SGHNT, CDR2 YENEEA. V was trimmed by 4 bases and J by 2 bases, leaving 12 bases between them. The CDR3 sequence is 14 residues long. CDR3 coding DNA: TGTGCCAGCAGCTCCGGCGGGACAGCCTACGAGCAGTACTTC. Protein: CASSSGGTAYEQYF.

This sequence joins TRBV6-5 and TRBJ2-2; no clear D. Trimming cost V 5 bases and J 0 bases, with 7 bases left between them. The CDR3 spans 14 residues. Germline values: CDR1 MNHEY, CDR2 SVGAGI. In DNA form, the CDR3 reads TGTGCCAGCAGTGGGCTAGCGAACACCGGGGAGCTGTTTTTT. Protein product: CASSGLANTGELFF.

The CDR3 is CASSIGLSYEQYF. Here the CDR3 DNA reads TGTGCCAGTAGTATAGGACTTTCCTACGAGCAGTACTTC. The V gene is TRBV19, the J gene TRBJ2-7, with D uncertain. This CDR3 is 13 amino acids long. Trimming stripped 1 base from V and 1 base from J, with 5 bases between. Per the germline V gene, CDR1 is LNHDA and CDR2 is SQIVND (reference sequence).

Here the CDR3 DNA reads TGTGCCAGCAGCTCCGGACTCGCCAATGAGCAGTTCTTC. As protein: CASSSGLANEQFF. V is TRBV11-2 and J is TRBJ2-1, with D tentatively TRBD2 (5 bases). CDR3 length equals 13 residues. V was trimmed by 4 bases and J by 6 bases, leaving 10 bases between them. The germline CDR1 and CDR2 sequences are SGHAT and FQNNGV.

This clone was seen just once. This chain joins TRBV19 and TRBJ2-7; possibly TRBD1 for D (7 bases). The V end lost 7 bases, the J end lost 0 bases, and 19 bases lay between the germline ends. Germline V gene sequence: CDR1 LNHDA, CDR2 SQIVND (reference sequence). The CDR3 runs to 16 residues. The CDR3 loop is CASTKGAGQSSYEQYF. The CDR3 DNA is TGTGCCAGTACTAAAGGGGCGGGACAGAGCTCCTACGAGCAGTACTTC.

Here the CDR3 DNA reads TGTGCCAGCAGGACCCAAGGCTCCTACGAGCAGTACTTC. Translated, it gives CASRTQGSYEQYF. V and J are TRBV2 and TRBJ2-7; unclear D gene. V was cut by 6 bases and J by 0 bases, with 9 bases left in between. CDR3 length: 13 residues. CDR1 is SNHLY, CDR2 FYNNEI, per germline.

The chain couples TRBV29-1 to TRBJ2-3; D not certain. CDR3 length equals 12 residues. Trimming removed 5 bases from V and 0 bases from J, with 6 bases in between. CDR1 is SQVTM and CDR2 is ANQGSEA in the germline V gene. In DNA, the CDR3 is TGCAGCGTTCTAGGCAGCACAGATACGCAGTATTTT. It specifies CSVLGSTDTQYF.

The V and J genes are TRBV7-6 and TRBJ1-3; no definite D call. The CDR3 spans 12 residues. The germline V gene has CDR1 SGHVS and CDR2 FNYEAQ. Trimming pared 5 bases from V and 4 bases from J, leaving 6 bases between. The CDR3 nucleotides are TGTGCCAGCAGCGGCTCCGGAAACACCATATATTTT. The encoded protein is CASSGSGNTIYF.

V usage is TRBV7-3 and J usage is TRBJ2-7; 8 bases line up with TRBD1. Germline trimming cut 4 bases from V and 7 bases from J; bases unmatched to any gene: 6. This CDR3 has 13 amino acids. CDR1 is SGHTA and CDR2 is FQGTGA in the germline V gene. The CDR3 coding sequence is TGTGCCAGCAGCTCCGGACAGGGTCAGGAGCAGTACTTC. Translated, it gives CASSSGQGQEQYF.

The chain links TRBV5-4 to TRBJ2-1; D ambiguous. The V and J ends lost 4 bases and 4 bases respectively, with 12 bases between them. CDR1 and CDR2 (germline): SGHNT, YYREEE (reference sequence). CDR3 length equals 14 residues. The CDR3 DNA reads TGTGCCAGCAGCCTGCCGGCAACATACAATGAGCAGTTCTTC. Translated, it gives CASSLPATYNEQFF. Complete variable domain (other parts from reference TRBV5-4 and TRBJ2-1): ETGVTQSPTHLIKTRGQQVTLRCSSQSGHNTVSWYQQALGQGPQFIFQYYREEENGRGNFPPRFSGLQFPNYSSELNVNALELDDSALYLCASSLPATYNEQFFGPGTRLTVL.

The gene calls are TRBV5-1 and TRBJ1-1; the D gene is possibly TRBD1 (5 bases). The germline V gene encodes CDR1 SGHRS and CDR2 YFSETQ. The CDR3 totals 14 residues. Trimming cost V 2 bases and J 1 base, with 9 bases left between them. CDR3: CASSFSGGNTEAFF. CDR3 DNA: TGCGCCAGCAGCTTCTCGGGGGGGAACACTGAAGCTTTCTTT.

This chain connects TRBV6-1 to TRBJ2-7; D may be TRBD2 (5 bases). V was pared by 6 bases and J by 4 bases, with 7 bases between. This CDR3 region has 11 residues. CDR1 and CDR2 (germline): MNHNS, SASEGT. CDR3 sequence reads: CASRGEYEQYF. The CDR3 DNA reads as TGTGCCAGCAGGGGAGAATACGAGCAGTACTTC.

The gene calls are TRBV19 and TRBJ1-2; D is unresolved. Trimming took 3 bases from V and 10 from J, leaving 15 bases between them. This CDR3 contains 13 residues. Germline V CDR1 and CDR2: LNHDA, SQIVND (reference sequence). Here the CDR3 DNA reads TGTGCCAGTAGTATCGGCCAGGTCGGGGACTACACCTTC. Protein: CASSIGQVGDYTF.

V is TRBV6-1 and J is TRBJ2-1; the D call may be TRBD1 or TRBD2 (5 bases each). There are 17 residues in the CDR3. Trimming stripped 4 bases from V and 6 bases from J, with 22 bases between. The germline V gene has CDR1 MNHNS and CDR2 SASEGT. This CDR3 reads CASSGLAYGGVSNEQFF. In DNA, the CDR3 is TGTGCCAGCAGTGGGTTAGCTTATGGGGGAGTAAGCAATGAGCAGTTCTTC.